This record concerns one T cell receptor beta chain sequence. Its target is unknown. This record comes from a study of T cells in narcolepsy. Study-wide context: Healthy controls were enrolled alongside patients with narcolepsy type 1 or type 2. Regarding the study as a whole: Comparing one patient's CSF and blood CD4+ clonotypes highlighted HCRT- and TRIB2-specific autoreactive clonotypes. Blood of same and different patients, but not healthy controls, reportedly held recurring autoreactive clonotypes.

Assay: immunoSEQ multiplex PCR; the TCRdb copy retains only in-frame clones and omits some. Seen here are some 17,000 clones, approximately 77% observed once, and the top ten hold 11% to 15%. The CDR3 extends over 17 amino acids. J gave up 0 bases and V 5 bases, and 10 bases lay outside the gene matches. The V gene's germline CDR1 is LNHDA and CDR2 SQIVND (reference sequence). The V gene is TRBV19, the J gene TRBJ2-7; the match to TRBD2 covers 10 bases. The sequenced material came from CD45RA- memory CD8+ T cells from PBMCs. The sequence was collected from a human donor with narcolepsy. The DNA for the CDR3 is TGTGCCAGTAGTCGGGGGCTAGCGGGGGAGAGCTCCTACGAGCAGTACTTC. Translation: CASSRGLAGESSYEQYF.